Listed here are 24 T cell receptor beta chains from one sample, sequenced in a study of T cell responses to AZD1222 COVID-19 vaccine. Sequencing used immunoSEQ multiplex PCR; TCRdb keeps in-frame clones, though not all of them. The sample lists about 92,000 clones, 90% occurring once. The sample in question was peripheral blood, obtained on day 0 of AZD1222 vaccination. Source of these receptors: an adult in good health.

The gene calls are TRBV6-4 and TRBJ2-1, with a tentative D call TRBD1 (5 bases). The V end lost 0 bases, the J end lost 7 bases, and 10 bases lay between the germline ends. The CDR3 is 14 amino acids. The germline V gene encodes CDR1 MRHNA and CDR2 SNTAGT. CDR3 sequence (DNA): TGTGCCAGCAGTGACTCAGGACAACTTAATGAGCAGTTCTTC. Translated, it gives CASSDSGQLNEQFF.

The chain carries TRBV25-1 and TRBJ1-3; TRBD1 agrees at 7 bases. V trimming: 2 bases; J trimming: 0 bases; junction bases outside the gene matches: 4. The germline V gene encodes CDR1 MGHDK and CDR2 SYGVNS. This CDR3 spans 16 amino acids. This chain's CDR3 is CASSEPGQSSGNTIYF. The CDR3 coding sequence is TGTGCCAGCAGTGAACCGGGACAGAGCTCTGGAAACACCATATATTTT.

The V and J genes are TRBV4-2 and TRBJ1-6; D gene uncertain. V was shortened by 3 bases and J by 9 bases, with 15 bases between the two germline ends. Germline loops: CDR1 LGHNA, CDR2 YNFKEQ. The CDR3 is 15 amino acids. The CDR3 protein is CASSHPGTPGSPLHF. The CDR3 DNA reads TGTGCCAGCAGCCATCCCGGAACCCCGGGTTCACCCCTCCACTTT.

This clone was recorded once. The chain links TRBV12-3 or TRBV12-4 to TRBJ1-5; 8 bases are shared with TRBD1. The CDR3 totals 13 residues. V lost 8 bases to trimming and J lost 3 bases; unmatched junction nucleotides: 3. The CDR3 nucleotides are TGTGCCAGCGGACAGGGACTCAATCAGCCCCAGCATTTT. Residues: CASGQGLNQPQHF.

The chain carries TRBV2 and TRBJ2-6, with D possibly matching TRBD1 (5 bases). Between the trimmed V and J ends, which lost 7 bases and 2 bases, there was a span of 9 bases. The CDR3 covers 14 residues. The germline CDR1 and CDR2 sequences are SNHLY and FYNNEI. The CDR3 region is CASIPGPGANVLTF. The CDR3 coding sequence is TGTGCCAGCATCCCAGGGCCTGGGGCCAACGTCCTGACTTTC.

This clone has more than one count but fewer than ten. This CDR3 reads CASSLRAPGEQYF. In nucleotides, the CDR3 is TGTGCCAGCAGTTTGAGGGCGCCCGGCGAGCAGTACTTC. The chain has TRBV7-8 and TRBJ2-7; a possible D gene is TRBD2 (5 bases). This CDR3 is built from 13 residues. V shed 6 bases and J shed 6 bases, with 15 bases lying between them. Germline CDR1 is SGHVS and CDR2 is FQNEAQ.

The gene calls are TRBV9 and TRBJ1-2, with D possibly matching TRBD1 (6 bases). The CDR3 covers 13 residues. In germline, CDR1 is SGDLS, CDR2 YYNGEE. The V end was cut by 4 bases, the J end by 2 bases, with 9 bases between. CDR3 sequence: CASSFQGNYGYTF. In DNA form, the CDR3 reads TGTGCCAGCAGCTTTCAGGGGAACTATGGCTACACCTTC.

This clone appeared once. The CDR3 protein is CASSLQGPNYNSPLHF. In DNA form, the CDR3 reads TGTGCCAGCAGTTTACAGGGGCCAAACTATAATTCACCCCTCCACTTT. V usage is TRBV27 and J usage is TRBJ1-6; tentative D call: TRBD1 (6 bases). The CDR3 runs to 16 residues. V was clipped by 2 bases and J by 3 bases, with 11 bases between them. Looked up from germline, CDR1 is MNHEY and CDR2 is SMNVEV (reference sequence).

The V gene is TRBV28, the J gene TRBJ2-7; 9 nucleotides align to TRBD2. The CDR3 contains 17 residues. The V gene end was trimmed by 5 bases and the J gene end by 7 bases; junction bases not matched to a gene: 18. From germline, CDR1 is MDHEN and CDR2 SYDVKM. The CDR3 region has the DNA TGTGCCAGCAGTACCCCTATCCCGGGACTAGCCGGGAATGAGCAGTACTTC. This encodes CASSTPIPGLAGNEQYF. The variable domain in full, with the rest retrieved from reference TRBV28 and TRBJ2-7, is DVKVTQSSRYLVKRTGEKVFLECVQDMDHENMFWYRQDPGLGLRLIYFSYDVKMKEKGDIPEGYSVSREKKERFSLILESASTNQTSMYLCASSTPIPGLAGNEQYFGPGTRLTVT.

J is TRBJ2-1 and V is TRBV7-9, with 8 bases lining up with TRBD2. Germline assignment: CDR1 SEHNR and CDR2 FQNEAQ (reference sequence). The trim removed 3 bases at V and 9 bases at J, leaving 10 bases unmatched. The CDR3 is 15 amino acids. The CDR3 here is CASSLRRVAGGEQFF. CDR3 nucleotides: TGTGCCAGCAGCTTGCGTCGGGTTGCGGGAGGTGAGCAGTTCTTC.

The chain combines TRBV6-2 or TRBV6-3 with TRBJ2-1; the match to TRBD1 covers 10 bases. This CDR3 is 16 amino acids long. With V trimmed by 2 bases and J by 7 bases, 8 bases remained unmatched. Per the germline V gene, CDR1 is MNHEY and CDR2 is SVGEGT. CDR3 amino acids: CASSYVGQGKGNEQFF. The DNA for the CDR3 is TGTGCCAGCAGTTACGTGGGACAGGGGAAGGGTAATGAGCAGTTCTTC.

The count of this clone is one. The chain employs TRBV6-5 and TRBJ1-5, with TRBD1 identical over 7 bases. Germline V gene data show CDR1 as MNHEY and CDR2 as SVGAGI. The CDR3 is 13 amino acids. V trimming: 5 bases; J trimming: 7 bases; junction bases outside the gene matches: 5. The CDR3 reads CASSTTGTQPQHF. CDR3 coding DNA: TGTGCCAGCAGTACGACAGGGACCCAGCCCCAGCATTTT.

The chain joins TRBV10-3 to TRBJ1-1; unclear D gene. Between the trimmed V and J ends, which lost 11 bases and 5 bases, there was a span of 21 bases. The germline gives CDR1 ENHRY, CDR2 SYGVKD. CDR3 length equals 14 residues. The CDR3 sequence: CASTSDSDRTEAFF. Written as DNA, the CDR3 is TGTGCCTCCACCTCCGACTCTGATCGGACTGAAGCTTTCTTT.

The chain carries TRBV27 and TRBJ2-4; possibly TRBD2 for D (6 bases). V lost 8 bases to trimming and J lost 1 base, with 18 bases between them. This CDR3 region has 16 residues. Germline CDR1 MNHEY, CDR2 SMNVEV (reference sequence). The CDR3 DNA reads as TGTGCCAGCCCCTGGAGGGTCGGCAGGGCCAAAAACATTCAGTACTTC. Its protein is CASPWRVGRAKNIQYF.

A remark on this clone: One end of the junction is discordant with germline, which a read error may explain. The chain has TRBV5-1 and TRBJ2-1; maybe TRBD2 (6 bases). Germline lookup yields CDR1 SGHRS and CDR2 YFSETQ. The CDR3 is 16 residues long. Written as DNA, the CDR3 is TGCGCCAGCAGGTTGGGACTCCGGAGCTCCTACAATGAGCAGTTCTTC. Translating it yields CASRLGLRSSYNEQFF.

The chain employs TRBV15 and TRBJ2-7; 7 nucleotides align to TRBD1. Germline V gives CDR1 LNHNV, CDR2 YYDKDF (reference sequence). J was trimmed by 2 bases and V by 1 base; bases with no gene match: 8. The CDR3 is made up of 16 amino acids. CDR3 amino acids: CATSRVSGTVPYEQYF. The CDR3 nucleotides read TGTGCCACCAGCAGAGTTTCCGGGACAGTACCCTACGAGCAGTACTTC.

This sequence joins TRBV27 and TRBJ2-2, with TRBD2 identical over 13 bases. The CDR3 length is 16 residues. Looked up from germline, CDR1 is MNHEY and CDR2 is SMNVEV (reference sequence). J gave up 7 bases and V 3 bases, and 5 bases lay outside the gene matches. CDR3 coding DNA: TGTGCCAGCAGTTTGCAGGGACTAGCGGGAAACGGGGAGCTGTTTTTT. Amino acids: CASSLQGLAGNGELFF.

The chain carries TRBV7-8 and TRBJ2-7, with D uncertain. Germline V gene data show CDR1 as SGHVS and CDR2 as FQNEAQ. The CDR3 totals 13 residues. V was clipped by 5 bases and J by 0 bases, with 8 bases between them. CDR3 in amino acids: CASSLVSSYEQYF. In DNA, the CDR3 is TGTGCCAGCAGCCTGGTTAGCTCCTACGAGCAGTACTTC.

The chain joins TRBV19 to TRBJ1-5, with no clear D. Germline CDR1 is LNHDA and CDR2 is SQIVND (reference sequence). Trimming left V 3 bases short and J 4 bases short, with 13 bases between. The CDR3 has 15 amino acids. CDR3 nucleotide sequence: TGTGCCAGTAGTATCCGCGCGGCAGGTAATCAGCCCCAGCATTTT. It codes for CASSIRAAGNQPQHF. Full variable domain (missing parts from reference TRBV19 and TRBJ1-5): DGGITQSPKYLFRKEGQNVTLSCEQNLNHDAMYWYRQDPGQGLRLIYYSQIVNDFQKGDIAEGYSVSREKKESFPLTVTSAQKNPTAFYLCASSIRAAGNQPQHFGDGTRLSIL.

The CDR3 loop reads CASSQDQFEGVAETQYF. As DNA, the CDR3 is TGTGCCAGCAGCCAAGACCAATTCGAGGGAGTGGCAGAGACCCAGTACTTC. The chain couples TRBV3-1 (or the pseudogene TRBV3-2) to TRBJ2-5, with D possibly TRBD2 on 5 matching bases. The CDR3 is made up of 17 amino acids. Germline CDR1 and CDR2: LGHDT and YNNKEL (reference sequence). V lost 0 bases and J 4 bases, leaving 18 bases between the germline ends.

The chain combines TRBV5-5 with TRBJ1-5, with a possible D match to TRBD1 (5 bases). V gave up 4 bases and J gave up 4 bases, with 18 bases separating them. Germline CDR1 is SGHKS and CDR2 is YYEKEE (reference sequence). The CDR3 is 16 residues long. Here the CDR3 reads CASSPHPGDRNQPQHF. The CDR3 coding sequence is TGTGCCAGCAGCCCCCACCCGGGGGACCGGAATCAGCCCCAGCATTTT.

This chain connects TRBV6-5 to TRBJ2-2; the D gene could be TRBD1 or TRBD2 (6 bases each). This CDR3 region has 14 residues. From germline, CDR1 is MNHEY and CDR2 SVGAGI. Trimming removed 7 bases at V and 6 bases at J, with 15 bases between. The CDR3 region has the DNA TGTGCCAGCACGTTGGGGGGCTTGGCCGGGGAGCTGTTTTTT. Amino acids: CASTLGGLAGELFF.

The V gene is TRBV28, the J gene TRBJ2-1, with a tentative D call TRBD1 (5 bases). Trimming cost V 3 bases and J 2 bases, with 8 bases left between them. This CDR3 spans 14 amino acids. Germline-derived CDR1 and CDR2 are MDHEN and SYDVKM. CDR3 sequence reads: CASSLGRAYNEQFF. The CDR3 DNA follows: TGTGCCAGCAGTTTGGGCAGGGCCTACAATGAGCAGTTCTTC. The full variable domain, with the rest looked up from reference TRBV28 and TRBJ2-1, is DVKVTQSSRYLVKRTGEKVFLECVQDMDHENMFWYRQDPGLGLRLIYFSYDVKMKEKGDIPEGYSVSREKKERFSLILESASTNQTSMYLCASSLGRAYNEQFFGPGTRLTVL.

The chain recombines TRBV7-6 with TRBJ2-3; 7 bases align to TRBD2. The junction had 6 bases not matched to a gene; V was cut back by 3 bases and J by 6 bases. The CDR3 has 14 amino acids. Germline V lookup: CDR1 SGHVS, CDR2 FNYEAQ. This CDR3 is CASSLVLGGDTQYF. CDR3 nucleotide sequence: TGTGCCAGCAGCTTGGTGTTGGGAGGGGATACGCAGTATTTT.